Only one count was recorded for the clone carrying this T cell receptor beta chain. What it binds is not known. The CDR3 is 14 residues long. The V end lost 5 bases, the J end lost 5 bases, and 13 bases lay between the germline ends. From germline, CDR1 is SGHTA and CDR2 FQGNSA. The entry originates in a study of blood T cells in healthy people across ages. Primed by a sample-barcoded 5' primer and a J-beta primer mix, a second PCR proceeded for about 6 to 12 cycles. One entry per CDR3 protein, called by TCRdb with MiXCR from the 5' RACE reads. Of around 800,000 distinct CDR3 sequences detected, roughly 46% appear once; the ten largest clones hold 15% to 20%. Study-wide points: Unsorted PBMCs ruled out conclusive naive versus antigen-experienced comparison.

This chain joins TRBV7-2 and TRBJ1-3; D not resolved. This TCR was recovered from a man at least 80 years old in good health. The sequenced sample was blood. CDR3 residues: CASSPQTERNTIYF. CDR3 nucleotides: TGTGCCAGCAGCCCCCAAACTGAACGAAACACCATATATTTT. Together with reference TRBV7-2 and TRBJ1-3, the CDR3 gives the full variable domain: GAGVSQSPSNKVTEKGKDVELRCDPISGHTALYWYRQSLGQGLEFLIYFQGNSAPDKSGLPSDRFSAERTGGSVSTLTIQRTQQEDSAVYLCASSPQTERNTIYFGEGSWLTVV.